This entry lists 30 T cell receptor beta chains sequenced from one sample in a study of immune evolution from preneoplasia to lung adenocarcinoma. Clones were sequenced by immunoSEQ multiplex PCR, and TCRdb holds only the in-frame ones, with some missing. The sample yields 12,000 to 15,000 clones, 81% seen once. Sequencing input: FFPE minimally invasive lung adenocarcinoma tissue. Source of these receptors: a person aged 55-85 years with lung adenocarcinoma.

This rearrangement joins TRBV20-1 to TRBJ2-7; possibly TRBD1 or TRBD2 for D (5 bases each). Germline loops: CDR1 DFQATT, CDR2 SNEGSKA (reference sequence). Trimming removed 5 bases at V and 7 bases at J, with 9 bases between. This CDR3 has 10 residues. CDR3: CSAGTWEQYF. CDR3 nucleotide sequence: TGCAGTGCTGGGACGTGGGAGCAGTACTTC.

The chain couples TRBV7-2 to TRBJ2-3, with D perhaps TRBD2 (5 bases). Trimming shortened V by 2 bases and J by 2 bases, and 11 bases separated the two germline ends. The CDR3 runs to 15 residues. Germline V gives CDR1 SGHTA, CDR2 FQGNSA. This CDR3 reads CASSLYEGITDTQYF. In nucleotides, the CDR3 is TGTGCCAGCAGCTTATACGAGGGTATCACAGATACGCAGTATTTT. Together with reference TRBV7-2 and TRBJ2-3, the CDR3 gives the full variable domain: GAGVSQSPSNKVTEKGKDVELRCDPISGHTALYWYRQSLGQGLEFLIYFQGNSAPDKSGLPSDRFSAERTGGSVSTLTIQRTQQEDSAVYLCASSLYEGITDTQYFGPGTRLTVL.

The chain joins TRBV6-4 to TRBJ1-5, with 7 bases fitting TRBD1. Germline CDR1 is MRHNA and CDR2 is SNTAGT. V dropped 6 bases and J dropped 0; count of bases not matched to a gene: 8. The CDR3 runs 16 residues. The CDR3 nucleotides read TGTGCCAGCAGGACACAGGGGCGGAATAGCAATCAGCCCCAGCATTTT. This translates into CASRTQGRNSNQPQHF.

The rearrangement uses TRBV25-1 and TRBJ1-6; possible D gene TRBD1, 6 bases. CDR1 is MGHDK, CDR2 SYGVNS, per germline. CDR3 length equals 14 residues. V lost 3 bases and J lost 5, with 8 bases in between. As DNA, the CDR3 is TGTGCCAGCAGTGACAGGGGAGATAATTCACCCCTCCACTTT. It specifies CASSDRGDNSPLHF.

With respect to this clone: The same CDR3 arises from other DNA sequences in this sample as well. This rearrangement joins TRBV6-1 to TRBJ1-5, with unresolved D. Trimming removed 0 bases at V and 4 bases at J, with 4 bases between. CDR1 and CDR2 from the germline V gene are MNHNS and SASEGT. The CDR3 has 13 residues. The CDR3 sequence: CASSEARNQPQHF. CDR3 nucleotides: TGTGCCAGCAGTGAAGCGCGGAATCAGCCCCAGCATTTT.

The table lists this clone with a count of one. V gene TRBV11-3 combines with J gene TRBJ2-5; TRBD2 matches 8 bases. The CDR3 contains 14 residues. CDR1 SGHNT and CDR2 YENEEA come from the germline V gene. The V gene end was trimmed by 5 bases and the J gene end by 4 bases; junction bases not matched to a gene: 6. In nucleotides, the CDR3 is TGTGCCAGCAGCCCAAGCGGGAGAGGAGAGACCCAGTACTTC. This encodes CASSPSGRGETQYF.

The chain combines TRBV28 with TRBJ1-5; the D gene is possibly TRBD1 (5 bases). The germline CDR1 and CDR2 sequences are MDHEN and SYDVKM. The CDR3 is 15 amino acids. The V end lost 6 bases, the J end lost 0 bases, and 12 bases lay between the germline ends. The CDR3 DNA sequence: TGTGCCAGCAGCGTCGCAGGGTTTAGCAATCAGCCCCAGCATTTT. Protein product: CASSVAGFSNQPQHF.

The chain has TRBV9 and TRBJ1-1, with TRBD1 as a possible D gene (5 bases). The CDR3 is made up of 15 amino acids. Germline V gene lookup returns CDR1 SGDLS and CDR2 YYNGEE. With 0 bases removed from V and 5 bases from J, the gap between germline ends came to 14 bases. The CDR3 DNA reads TGTGCCAGCAGCGTAGATTCGGGGGGGAGGACTGAAGCTTTCTTT. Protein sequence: CASSVDSGGRTEAFF.

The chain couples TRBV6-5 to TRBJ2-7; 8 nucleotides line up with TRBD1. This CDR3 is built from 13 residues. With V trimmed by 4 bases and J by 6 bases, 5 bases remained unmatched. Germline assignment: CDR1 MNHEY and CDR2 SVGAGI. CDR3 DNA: TGTGCCAGCAGTTTGACAGGGGCCGGCGAGCAGTACTTC. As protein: CASSLTGAGEQYF.

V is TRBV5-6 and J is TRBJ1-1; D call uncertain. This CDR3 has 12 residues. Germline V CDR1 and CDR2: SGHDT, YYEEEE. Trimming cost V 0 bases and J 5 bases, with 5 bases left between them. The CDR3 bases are TGTGCCAGCAGCTTGGGGCAGACTGAAGCTTTCTTT. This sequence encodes CASSLGQTEAFF. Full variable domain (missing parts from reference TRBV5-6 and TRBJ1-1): DAGVTQSPTHLIKTRGQQVTLRCSPKSGHDTVSWYQQALGQGPQFIFQYYEEEERQRGNFPDRFSGHQFPNYSSELNVNALLLGDSALYLCASSLGQTEAFFGQGTRLTVV.

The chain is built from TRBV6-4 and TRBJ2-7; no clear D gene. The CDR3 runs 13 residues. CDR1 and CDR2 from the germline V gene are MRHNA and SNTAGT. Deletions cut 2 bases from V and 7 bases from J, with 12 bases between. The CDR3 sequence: CASSDVPQGEQYF. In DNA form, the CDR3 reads TGTGCCAGCAGTGACGTCCCCCAAGGGGAGCAGTACTTC.

The CDR3: CASSPTSSRDTQYF. The CDR3 DNA reads as TGCGCCAGCAGCCCAACGAGTTCCCGAGATACGCAGTATTTT. V usage is TRBV10-1 and J usage is TRBJ2-3, with D unclear. Trimming cost V 6 bases and J 5 bases, with 15 bases left between them. Germline V gives CDR1 WNHNN, CDR2 SYGVQD (reference sequence). The CDR3 contains 14 residues.

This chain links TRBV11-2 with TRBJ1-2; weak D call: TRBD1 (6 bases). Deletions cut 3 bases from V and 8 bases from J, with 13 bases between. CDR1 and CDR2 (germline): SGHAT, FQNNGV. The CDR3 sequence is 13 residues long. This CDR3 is CASSFGQPRGYTF. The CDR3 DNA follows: TGTGCCAGCAGCTTTGGACAGCCGAGGGGCTACACCTTC. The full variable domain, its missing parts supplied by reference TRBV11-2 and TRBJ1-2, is EAGVAQSPRYKIIEKRQSVAFWCNPISGHATLYWYQQILGQGPKLLIQFQNNGVVDDSQLPKDRFSAERLKGVDSTLKIQPAKLEDSAVYLCASSFGQPRGYTFGSGTRLTVV.

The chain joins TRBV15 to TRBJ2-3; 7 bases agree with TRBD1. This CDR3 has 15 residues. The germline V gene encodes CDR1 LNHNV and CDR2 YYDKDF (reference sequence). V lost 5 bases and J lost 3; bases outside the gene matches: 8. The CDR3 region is CATSFSGQLTDTQYF. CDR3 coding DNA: TGTGCCACCAGCTTCTCGGGACAGCTAACAGATACGCAGTATTTT.

The CDR3 loop is CASTPRDIGGYTF. The CDR3 bases are TGTGCCAGCACTCCCCGGGACATCGGGGGCTACACCTTC. The chain links TRBV7-9 to TRBJ1-2, with TRBD1 as a possible D gene (6 bases). The V gene's germline CDR1 is SEHNR and CDR2 FQNEAQ (reference sequence). Trimming took off 7 bases at V and 8 bases at J, with 17 bases between the two ends. This CDR3 has 13 amino acids.

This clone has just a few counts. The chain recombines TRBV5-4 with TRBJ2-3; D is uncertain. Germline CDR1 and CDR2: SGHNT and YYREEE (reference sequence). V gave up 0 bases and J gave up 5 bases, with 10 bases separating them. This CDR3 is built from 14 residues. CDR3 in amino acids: CASSLGGVKDTQYF. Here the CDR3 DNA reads TGTGCCAGCAGCTTGGGTGGGGTAAAAGATACGCAGTATTTT.

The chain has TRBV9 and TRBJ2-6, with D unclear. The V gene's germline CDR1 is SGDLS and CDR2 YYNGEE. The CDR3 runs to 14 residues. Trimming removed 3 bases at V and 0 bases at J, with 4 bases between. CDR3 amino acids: CASSANSGANVLTF. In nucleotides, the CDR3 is TGTGCCAGCAGCGCCAACTCTGGGGCCAACGTCCTGACTTTC. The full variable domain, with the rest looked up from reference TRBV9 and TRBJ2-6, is DSGVTQTPKHLITATGQRVTLRCSPRSGDLSVYWYQQSLDQGLQFLIQYYNGEERAKGNILERFSAQQFPDLHSELNLSSLELGDSALYFCASSANSGANVLTFGAGSRLTVL.

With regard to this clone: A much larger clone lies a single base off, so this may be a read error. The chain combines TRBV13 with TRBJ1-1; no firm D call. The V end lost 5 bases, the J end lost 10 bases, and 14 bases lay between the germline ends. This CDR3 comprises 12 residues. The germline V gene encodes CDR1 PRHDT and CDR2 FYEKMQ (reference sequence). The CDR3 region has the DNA TGTGCCAGCAGCATCGGTCCCATCGGAGCTTTCTTT. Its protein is CASSIGPIGAFF.

Here the CDR3 reads CASSLSAGGATDTQYF. As DNA, the CDR3 is TGCGCCAGCAGCCTTTCCGCCGGGGGGGCTACAGATACGCAGTATTTT. This chain connects TRBV5-1 to TRBJ2-3; 8 bases are shared with TRBD2. CDR3 size: 16 residues. Germline V CDR1 and CDR2: SGHRS, YFSETQ. Losses at the gene ends were 4 bases for V and 3 bases for J; bases not matched to a gene: 10.

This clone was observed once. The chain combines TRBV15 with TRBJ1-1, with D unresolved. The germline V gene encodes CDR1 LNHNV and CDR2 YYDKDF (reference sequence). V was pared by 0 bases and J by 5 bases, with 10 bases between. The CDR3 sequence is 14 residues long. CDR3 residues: CATSRDFAGTEAFF. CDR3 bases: TGTGCCACCAGCAGAGACTTCGCGGGAACTGAAGCTTTCTTT. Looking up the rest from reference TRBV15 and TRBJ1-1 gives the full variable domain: DAMVIQNPRYQVTQFGKPVTLSCSQTLNHNVMYWYQQKSSQAPKLLFHYYDKDFNNEADTPDNFQSRRPNTSFCFLDIRSPGLGDTAMYLCATSRDFAGTEAFFGQGTRLTVV.

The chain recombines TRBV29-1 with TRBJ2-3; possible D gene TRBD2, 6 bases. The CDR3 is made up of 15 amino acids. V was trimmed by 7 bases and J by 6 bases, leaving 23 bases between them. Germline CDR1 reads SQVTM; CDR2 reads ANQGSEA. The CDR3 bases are TGCAGCGCTAAAGGACTACTCGACGCGGGCGATACGCAGTATTTT. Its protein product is CSAKGLLDAGDTQYF.

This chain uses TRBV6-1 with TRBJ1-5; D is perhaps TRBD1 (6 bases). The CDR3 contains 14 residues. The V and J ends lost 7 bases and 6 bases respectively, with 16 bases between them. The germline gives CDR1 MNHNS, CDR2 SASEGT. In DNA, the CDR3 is TGTGCCAGCATGGGGGGCGGTGAGAGTCAGCCCCAGCATTTT. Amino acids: CASMGGGESQPQHF.

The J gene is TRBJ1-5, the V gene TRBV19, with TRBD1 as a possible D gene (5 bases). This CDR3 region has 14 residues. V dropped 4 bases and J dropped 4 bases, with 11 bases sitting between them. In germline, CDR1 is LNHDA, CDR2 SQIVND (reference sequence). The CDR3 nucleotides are TGTGCCAGTAGTACGGACGGGGGAAATCAGCCCCAGCATTTT. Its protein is CASSTDGGNQPQHF.

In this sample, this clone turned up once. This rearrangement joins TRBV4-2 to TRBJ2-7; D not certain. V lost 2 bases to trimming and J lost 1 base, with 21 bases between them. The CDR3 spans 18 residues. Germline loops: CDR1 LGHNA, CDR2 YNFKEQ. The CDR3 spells CASSQSRNSEFFSYEQYF. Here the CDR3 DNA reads TGTGCCAGCAGCCAATCCCGGAACAGTGAATTTTTTTCCTACGAGCAGTACTTC.

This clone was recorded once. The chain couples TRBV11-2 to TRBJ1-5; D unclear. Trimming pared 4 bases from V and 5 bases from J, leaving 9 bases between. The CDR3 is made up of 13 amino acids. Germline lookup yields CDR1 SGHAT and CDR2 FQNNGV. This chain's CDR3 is CASSYTNDQPQHF. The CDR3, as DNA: TGTGCCAGCAGCTACACCAATGATCAGCCCCAGCATTTT.

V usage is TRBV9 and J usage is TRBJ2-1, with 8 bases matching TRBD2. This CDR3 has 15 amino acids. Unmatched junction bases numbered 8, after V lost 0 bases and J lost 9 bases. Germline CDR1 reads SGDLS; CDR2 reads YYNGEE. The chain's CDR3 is CASSVDAGGEGEQFF. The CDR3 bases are TGTGCCAGCAGCGTAGACGCGGGAGGAGAGGGTGAGCAGTTCTTC.

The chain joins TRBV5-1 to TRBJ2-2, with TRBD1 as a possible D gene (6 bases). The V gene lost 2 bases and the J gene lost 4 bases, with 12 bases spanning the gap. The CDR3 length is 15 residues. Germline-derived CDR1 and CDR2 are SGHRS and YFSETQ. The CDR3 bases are TGCGCCAGCAGCTTAAGACAGGACCTCACCGGGGAGCTGTTTTTT. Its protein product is CASSLRQDLTGELFF.

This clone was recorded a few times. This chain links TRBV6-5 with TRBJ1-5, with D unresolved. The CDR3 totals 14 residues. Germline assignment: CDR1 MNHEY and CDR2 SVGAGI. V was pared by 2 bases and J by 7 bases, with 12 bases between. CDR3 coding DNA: TGTGCCAGCAGTTACAGAGGGTTAGGGCAGCCCCAGCATTTT. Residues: CASSYRGLGQPQHF.

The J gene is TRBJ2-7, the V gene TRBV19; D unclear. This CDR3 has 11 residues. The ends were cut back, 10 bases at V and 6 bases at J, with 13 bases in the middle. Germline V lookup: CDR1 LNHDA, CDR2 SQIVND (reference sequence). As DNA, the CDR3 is TGTGCCACGCTTGGGGTATCCGAGCAGTACTTC. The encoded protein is CATLGVSEQYF.

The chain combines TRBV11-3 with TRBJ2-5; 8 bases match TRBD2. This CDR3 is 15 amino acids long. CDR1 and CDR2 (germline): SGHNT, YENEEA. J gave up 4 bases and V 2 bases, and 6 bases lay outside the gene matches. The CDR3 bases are TGTGCCAGCAGCTTAACAGCGGGAGTATCAGAGACCCAGTACTTC. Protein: CASSLTAGVSETQYF. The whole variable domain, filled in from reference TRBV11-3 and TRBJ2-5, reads EAGVVQSPRYKIIEKKQPVAFWCNPISGHNTLYWYLQNLGQGPELLIRYENEEAVDDSQLPKDRFSAERLKGVDSTLKIQPAELGDSAVYLCASSLTAGVSETQYFGPGTRLLVL.